Shown below are 17 T cell receptor beta chains from a single sample sequenced in a study of blood T cell repertoires in COVID-19. Assay used: immunoSEQ multiplex PCR; TCRdb lists only in-frame clones, some missing. The table includes about 25,000 clones, approximately 93% detected once. Sequencing was performed on peripheral blood. The receptor set was obtained from a human donor with active COVID-19. The donor label of this sample is uncertain.

This chain connects TRBV7-5 to TRBJ2-1; TRBD2, the D gene given by the table, was not confirmed from the DNA. TRBV7-5 is shown as a pseudogene. This CDR3 region has 15 residues. The CDR3 DNA reads as TGTGCCAGAAGCTCCAAGCGGGAAGCGCACAATGAGCAGTTCTTC. Translated: CARSSKREAHNEQFF.

The chain joins TRBV5-1 to TRBJ1-5; no firm D call. V was cut by 4 bases and J by 0 bases, with 11 bases left in between. The V gene's germline CDR1 is SGHRS and CDR2 YFSETQ. This CDR3 is 15 amino acids long. The CDR3 is CASSLDTPSNQPQHF. The CDR3 DNA reads TGCGCCAGCAGCCTTGACACCCCTAGCAATCAGCCCCAGCATTTT.

The chain combines TRBV18 with TRBJ2-4, with 7 positions matching TRBD2. Germline values: CDR1 KGHSH, CDR2 LQKENI. Trimming at V came to 0 bases and at J to 7 bases, leaving 3 bases not matched to a gene. The length of the CDR3 is 14 residues. DNA for the CDR3: TGTGCCAGCTCACCACCTGGGGGGGGGAACATTCAGTACTTC. This encodes CASSPPGGGNIQYF.

This CDR3 is CASSDLRKSSYNEQFF. CDR3 sequence (DNA): TGTGCCAGCAGTGATTTGCGGAAGAGCTCCTACAATGAGCAGTTCTTC. This chain uses TRBV2 with TRBJ2-1; D gene uncertain. Germline V gene sequence: CDR1 SNHLY, CDR2 FYNNEI. The CDR3 covers 16 residues. The V end lost 3 bases, the J end lost 0 bases, and 12 bases lay between the germline ends.

The chain is built from TRBV2 and TRBJ2-3; D remains unclear. Germline V lookup: CDR1 SNHLY, CDR2 FYNNEI. Between the trimmed V and J ends, which lost 6 bases and 0 bases, there was a span of 10 bases. The CDR3 spans 14 residues. The CDR3 DNA reads as TGTGCCAGCAGCTATACCGCTAGCACAGATACGCAGTATTTT. Its protein product is CASSYTASTDTQYF.

This sequence joins TRBV7-2 and TRBJ2-1, with 10 bases that match TRBD2. The CDR3 loop spans 17 amino acids. V dropped 3 bases and J dropped 7; count of bases not matched to a gene: 12. Germline V gene sequence: CDR1 SGHTA, CDR2 FQGNSA. DNA for the CDR3: TGTGCCAGCAGCTTGGCGGGGTCTAGCGGGAGTAGGAATGAGCAGTTCTTC. It is translated as CASSLAGSSGSRNEQFF.

This sequence joins TRBV6-5 and TRBJ2-7; D ambiguous. Trimming stripped 6 bases from V and 7 bases from J, with 7 bases between. From germline, CDR1 is MNHEY and CDR2 SVGAGI. This CDR3 has 10 amino acids. The CDR3 nucleotides are TGTGCCAGCAGATCTCTGGAGCAGTACTTC. Its protein product is CASRSLEQYF.

In DNA form, the CDR3 reads TGTGCCTCCTCACAGGGGGCGGGGTATGGCTACACCTTC. It translates to CASSQGAGYGYTF. The chain combines TRBV15 with TRBJ1-2, with 9 bases fitting TRBD1. This CDR3 has 13 amino acids. The J segment lost 5 bases and the V segment lost 11 bases, leaving 9 bases of the junction unmatched. Germline CDR1 LNHNV, CDR2 YYDKDF (reference sequence).

The V call is TRBV28, the J call TRBJ2-3; 7 bases align to TRBD2. The junction had 2 bases not matched to a gene; V was cut back by 8 bases and J by 0 bases. The CDR3 spans 13 residues. Germline V lookup: CDR1 MDHEN, CDR2 SYDVKM. The DNA for the CDR3 is TGTGCCAGCGGGAGGGCTAGCACAGATACGCAGTATTTT. It specifies CASGRASTDTQYF.

A single count supports this clone. The CDR3 DNA is TGTGCCAGTAGAGTCGGGGGGGCCGGGGCCAACGTCCTGACTTTC. As protein: CASRVGGAGANVLTF. The V gene is TRBV19, the J gene TRBJ2-6; 8 positions agree with TRBD2. The CDR3 covers 15 residues. CDR1 is LNHDA and CDR2 is SQIVND in the germline V gene (reference sequence). V shed 6 bases, J shed 4 bases, and the junction held 5 bases outside the gene matches. Full variable domain (remainder filled in from reference TRBV19 and TRBJ2-6): DGGITQSPKYLFRKEGQNVTLSCEQNLNHDAMYWYRQDPGQGLRLIYYSQIVNDFQKGDIAEGYSVSREKKESFPLTVTSAQKNPTAFYLCASRVGGAGANVLTFGAGSRLTVL.

The V gene is TRBV20-1, the J gene TRBJ1-5; D is undetermined. V lost 3 bases and J lost 5, with 14 bases in between. The CDR3 contains 14 residues. The germline V gene encodes CDR1 DFQATT and CDR2 SNEGSKA (reference sequence). CDR3 in amino acids: CSASGGTADQPQHF. CDR3 nucleotides: TGCAGTGCTAGTGGTGGAACAGCCGATCAGCCCCAGCATTTT.

The chain links TRBV21-1 to TRBJ2-6; the D call TRBD2 from the table was never checked on the DNA. TRBV21-1 is a documented pseudogene. The CDR3 length is 17 residues. The CDR3 DNA follows: TGTGCCAGCACCCTTGATACGGACTTAGTAGGGGCCAACGTCCTGACTTTC. As protein: CASTLDTDLVGANVLTF.

The chain carries TRBV5-1 and TRBJ2-1; D remains unclear. V lost 5 bases and J lost 0, with 12 bases in between. CDR1 is SGHRS, CDR2 YFSETQ, per germline. The CDR3 runs to 15 residues. CDR3 nucleotides: TGCGCCAGCAGTTTAGCCGGGTTCTCCTACAATGAGCAGTTCTTC. It yields the protein CASSLAGFSYNEQFF.

The CDR3, as DNA: TGTGCCAGCAGTTTAAAGTTAGCGGGAGGGCCACGAGAGACCCAGTACTTC. Translated: CASSLKLAGGPRETQYF. The V call is TRBV28, the J call TRBJ2-5, with 11 bases that match TRBD2. V was clipped by 2 bases and J by 4 bases; unmatched bases: 9. The CDR3 has 17 amino acids. Germline V gene data show CDR1 as MDHEN and CDR2 as SYDVKM.

The chain uses TRBV6-2 or TRBV6-3 and TRBJ2-4; the D gene is possibly TRBD2 (6 bases). Trimming left V 4 bases short and J 4 bases short, with 11 bases between. Germline V gene sequence: CDR1 MNHEY, CDR2 SVGEGT. The CDR3 has 14 residues. The CDR3 region has the DNA TGTGCCAGCAGTTTTAGGAGGGAGAAAAACATTCAGTACTTC. It encodes CASSFRREKNIQYF.

In DNA form, the CDR3 reads TGTGCCAGCAGCTTAGGTGGAGAGGGCGCGTCTTCTGGAAACACCATATATTTT. Its translation: CASSLGGEGASSGNTIYF. The chain combines TRBV7-6 with TRBJ1-3, with no clear D. The CDR3 has 18 amino acids. The germline V and J ends were trimmed by 1 base and 1 base, with 17 bases remaining between them. CDR1 SGHVS and CDR2 FNYEAQ come from the germline V gene.

V gene TRBV3-1 (or the pseudogene TRBV3-2) combines with J gene TRBJ2-1, with a tentative D call TRBD2 (6 bases). The CDR3 length is 16 residues. Germline lookup yields CDR1 LGHDT and CDR2 YNNKEL (reference sequence). V was clipped by 7 bases and J by 8 bases, with 24 bases between them. CDR3 protein: CASTPPGLASGHEQFF. The CDR3 DNA sequence: TGTGCCAGCACCCCTCCAGGGCTAGCGTCTGGTCATGAGCAGTTCTTC.